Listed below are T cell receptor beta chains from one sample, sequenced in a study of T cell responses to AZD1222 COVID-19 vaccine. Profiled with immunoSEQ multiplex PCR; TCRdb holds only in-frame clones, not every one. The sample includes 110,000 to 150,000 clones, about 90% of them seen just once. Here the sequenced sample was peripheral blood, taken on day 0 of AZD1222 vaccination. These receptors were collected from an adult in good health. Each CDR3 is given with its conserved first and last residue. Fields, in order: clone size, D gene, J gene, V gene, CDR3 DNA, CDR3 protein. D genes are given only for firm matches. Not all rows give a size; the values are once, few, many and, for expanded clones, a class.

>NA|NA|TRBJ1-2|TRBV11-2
TGTGCCAGCAGCTTAGACGGGGGGCTGGGCTATGGCTACACCTTC
CASSLDGGLGYGYTF
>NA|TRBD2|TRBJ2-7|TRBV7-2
TGTGCCAGCAGTCATTTTGGGCTAACTAGCGGGAGGACCCACGAGCAGTACTTC
CASSHFGLTSGRTHEQYF
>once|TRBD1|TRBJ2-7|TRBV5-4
TGTGCCAGCTCGGGGCAGGGGGAAGACGAGCAGTACTTC
CASSGQGEDEQYF
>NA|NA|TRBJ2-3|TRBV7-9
TGTGCCAGCAGGTCGACAGAACTTCGACTGGCGCAGTATTTT
CASRSTELRLAQYF
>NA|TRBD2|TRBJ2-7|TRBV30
TGTGCCTGGGGAGCGGGGAGCTCCTACGAGCAGTACTTC
CAWGAGSSYEQYF
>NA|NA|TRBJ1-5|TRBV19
TGTGCCAGTAGTATAGGACAGCCCCTGAAGTATAGCAATCAGCCCCAGCATTTT
CASSIGQPLKYSNQPQHF
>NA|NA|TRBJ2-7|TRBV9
TGTGCCAGCAGCGTAGCGGGAGAGGGTTACGAGCAGTACTTC
CASSVAGEGYEQYF
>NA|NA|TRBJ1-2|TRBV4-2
TGTGCCAGCAGCCAGGCCACAGGGCCAGACTATGGCTACACCTTC
CASSQATGPDYGYTF
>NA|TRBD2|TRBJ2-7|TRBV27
TGTGCCAGCAGAGGGACTAGCGGGAGTTATTACGAGCAGTACTTC
CASRGTSGSYYEQYF
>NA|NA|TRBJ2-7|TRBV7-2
TGTGCCAGCAGCATCGACCGCTTCTCCTACGAGCAGTACTTC
CASSIDRFSYEQYF
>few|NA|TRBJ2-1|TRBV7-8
TGTGCCAGCAGCTTATATGTTAATGACAATGAGCAGTTCTTC
CASSLYVNDNEQFF
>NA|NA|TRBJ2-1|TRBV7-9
TGTGCCTCGGGAGGCCTCAGGGGTGACTCCTACAATGAGCAGTTCTTC
CASGGLRGDSYNEQFF
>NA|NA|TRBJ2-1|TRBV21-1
TGTGCCAGCAGCCTGGAGACAGTGATCAAACACAATGAGCAGTTCTTC
CASSLETVIKHNEQFF
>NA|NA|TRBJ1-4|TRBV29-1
TGCAGCGCTTTCGGACAGCTTAATGAAAAACTGTTTTTT
CSAFGQLNEKLFF
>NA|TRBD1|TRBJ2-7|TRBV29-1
TGCAGCGTTCCCCGGACAGGGGGTAACCCCTACGAGCAGTACTTC
CSVPRTGGNPYEQYF
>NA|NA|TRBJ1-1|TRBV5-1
TGCGCCAGCAGCTTGGGGGTTTTAAACACTGAAGCTTTCTTT
CASSLGVLNTEAFF
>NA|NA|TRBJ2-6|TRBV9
TGTGCCAGCAGCGCGGCCGAAGCTTCTGGGGCCAACGTCCTGACTTTC
CASSAAEASGANVLTF
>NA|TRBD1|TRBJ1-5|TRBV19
TGTGCCAGTAGTAAGGTGGGGACAGGCTTTGATGCGCCCCAGCATTTT
CASSKVGTGFDAPQHF
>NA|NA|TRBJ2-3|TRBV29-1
TGCAGCGTTGAAGCTGACCGCACAGATACGCAGTATTTT
CSVEADRTDTQYF
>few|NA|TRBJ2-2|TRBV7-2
TGTGCCAGCAGCTTAAGGCCAGGGGACACCGGGGAGCTGTTTTTT
CASSLRPGDTGELFF
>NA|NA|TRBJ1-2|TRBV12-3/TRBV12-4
TGTGCCAGCAGGGGGCCGGACGGTCATGGCTACACCTTC
CASRGPDGHGYTF
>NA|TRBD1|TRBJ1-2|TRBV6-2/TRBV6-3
TGTGCCAGCAGTCGACAGGGTCTCGTCTATGGCTACACCTTC
CASSRQGLVYGYTF
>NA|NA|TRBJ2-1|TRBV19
TGTGCCAGTAGGGATGAGCAGTTCTTC
CASRDEQFF
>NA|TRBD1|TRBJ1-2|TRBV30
TGTGCCTGGAGCCTGACAGGGGTCTATGGCTACACCTTC
CAWSLTGVYGYTF
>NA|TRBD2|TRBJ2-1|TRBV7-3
TGTGCCAGCAGCTTATCAGGCCTAGCGGGATCTGAGCAGTTCTTC
CASSLSGLAGSEQFF
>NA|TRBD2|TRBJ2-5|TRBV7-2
TGTGCCAGCAGCTTTTTAGCGGGAATGGAGACCCAGTACTTC
CASSFLAGMETQYF
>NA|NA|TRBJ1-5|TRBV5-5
TGTGCCAGCAGCTTGTCGGTGGGGGGCAATCAGCCCCAGCATTTT
CASSLSVGGNQPQHF
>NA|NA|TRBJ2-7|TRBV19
TGTGCCAGTAGTAAGCGGGACATAGGAGACTACGAGCAGTACTTC
CASSKRDIGDYEQYF